Listed below are T cell receptor beta chains from one sample, sequenced in a study of blood T cell repertoires in COVID-19. Clones were read by immunoSEQ multiplex PCR, and TCRdb kept only the in-frame ones, dropping some. Of about 56,000 clones in the sample, approximately 81% are singletons; the top ten hold around 13%. Sequencing was carried out using peripheral blood. These TCRs come from a woman of 80 years or more with acute or convalescent COVID-19. Both conserved end residues are trimmed from each CDR3. Clone size, where shown, is once, few, many, or a class for clones that have expanded.

abundance	v_gene	j_gene	CDR3aa
-	TRBV19	TRBJ1-6	ASSISDKYNSPLH
-	TRBV11-3	TRBJ2-1	ASSLSSGGREQF
-	TRBV5-1	TRBJ2-2	ASSGSSGERGELF
few	TRBV6-5	TRBJ2-1	ASGRTSGGNEQF
-	TRBV7-9	TRBJ1-5	ASSKDRVDQPQH
-	TRBV2	TRBJ2-7	ASNGFGTPSSYEQY
-	TRBV3-1/TRBV3-2	TRBJ2-7	ASSQTMLGGYEQY
-	TRBV30	TRBJ1-1	AWSLQPGTEAF
-	TRBV11-1	TRBJ2-3	ASSSQLSTDTQY
-	TRBV4-2	TRBJ1-3	ASSQDYSALSGNTIY
-	TRBV27	TRBJ2-7	ASSEQGAGAYEQY
-	TRBV11-3	TRBJ2-3	ASSPQRGPDTQY
-	TRBV19	TRBJ1-6	ASSMGSGTFSYNSPLH
-	TRBV7-8	TRBJ1-5	ASSLGGEGIKGQPQH
-	TRBV7-2	TRBJ2-1	ASSLDGGSSYNEQF
once	TRBV1	TRBJ2-3	TSSPGLAGSTDTQY
-	TRBV3-1/TRBV3-2	TRBJ1-2	ASSPFGREGYT
-	TRBV6-5	TRBJ1-2	ASSSRVTNYGYT
-	TRBV19	TRBJ2-2	ASSSTPTSGGAYTGELF
-	TRBV2	TRBJ1-6	ASSVEGSSYNSPLH
-	TRBV7-9	TRBJ1-5	ASSLGSGYSNQPQH
-	TRBV9	TRBJ1-1	ASSVGGAEAF
-	TRBV25-1	TRBJ2-7	ASVRLAGGQYEQY
-	TRBV19	TRBJ2-3	ASSTQTATDTQY
-	TRBV9	TRBJ2-7	ASSGTGGSYEQY
-	TRBV10-3	TRBJ2-1	AIKSGVYNEQF
-	TRBV7-8	TRBJ1-1	ASRAGGGMNTEAF